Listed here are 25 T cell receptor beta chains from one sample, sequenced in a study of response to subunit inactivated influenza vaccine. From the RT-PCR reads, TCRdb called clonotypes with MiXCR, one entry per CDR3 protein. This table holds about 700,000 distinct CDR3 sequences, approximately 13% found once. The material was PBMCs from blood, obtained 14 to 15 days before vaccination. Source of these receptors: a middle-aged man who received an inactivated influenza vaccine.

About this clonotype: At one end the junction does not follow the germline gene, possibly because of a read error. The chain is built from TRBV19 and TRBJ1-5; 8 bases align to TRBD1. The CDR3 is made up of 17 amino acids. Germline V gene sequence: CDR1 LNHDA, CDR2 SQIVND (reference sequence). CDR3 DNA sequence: TGTGCCAGTAGAATCCGGTTAGGCAGGGGGCTCAATCAGCCCCATCATTTT. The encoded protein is CASRIRLGRGLNQPHHF. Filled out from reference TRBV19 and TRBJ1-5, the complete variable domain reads DGGITQSPKYLFRKEGQNVTLSCEQNLNHDAMYWYRQDPGQGLRLIYYSQIVNDFQKGDIAEGYSVSREKKESFPLTVTSAQKNPTAFYLCASRIRLGRGLNQPHHFGDGTRLSIL.

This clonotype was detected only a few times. This chain's CDR3 is CASSRLLGGEAFF. The CDR3 region has the DNA TGCGCCAGCAGCCGTCTCTTGGGGGGGGAAGCTTTCTTT. The J gene is TRBJ1-1, the V gene TRBV4-3; D might be TRBD1 (5 bases). The V gene's germline CDR1 is LGHNA and CDR2 YSLEER. CDR3 length: 13 amino acids. V was pared by 4 bases and J by 8 bases, with 14 bases between.

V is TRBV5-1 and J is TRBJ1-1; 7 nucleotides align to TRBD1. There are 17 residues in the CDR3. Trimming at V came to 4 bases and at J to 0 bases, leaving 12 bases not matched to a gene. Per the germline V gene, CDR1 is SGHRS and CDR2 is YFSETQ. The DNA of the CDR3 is TGCGCCAGCAGCATGCATTGGACAGGTACAATGAACACTGAAGCTTTCTTT. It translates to CASSMHWTGTMNTEAFF.

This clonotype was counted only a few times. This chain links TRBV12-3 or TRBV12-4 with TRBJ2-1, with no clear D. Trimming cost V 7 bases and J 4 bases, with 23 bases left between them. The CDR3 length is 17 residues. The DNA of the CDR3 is TGTGCCAGCATTTCCAAAACGGGTCAGGAGAATTACAATGAGCAGTTCTTC. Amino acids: CASISKTGQENYNEQFF.

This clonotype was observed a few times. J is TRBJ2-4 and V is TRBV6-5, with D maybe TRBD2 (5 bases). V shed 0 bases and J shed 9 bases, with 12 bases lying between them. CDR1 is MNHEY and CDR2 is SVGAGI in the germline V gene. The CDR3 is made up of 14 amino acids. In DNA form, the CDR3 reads TGTGCCAGCAGTTACTCTTTAGCGTCAGGCATTCAGTACTTC. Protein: CASSYSLASGIQYF.

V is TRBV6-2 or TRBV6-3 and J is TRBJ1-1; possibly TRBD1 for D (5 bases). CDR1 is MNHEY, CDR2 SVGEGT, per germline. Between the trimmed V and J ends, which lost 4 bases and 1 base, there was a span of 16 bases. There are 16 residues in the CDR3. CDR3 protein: CASSSGRAGTNTEAFF. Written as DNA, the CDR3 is TGTGCCAGCAGTTCCGGAAGGGCAGGGACGAACACTGAAGCTTTCTTT.

This CDR3 reads CASMGREGPPYEQYF. CDR3 nucleotides: TGTGCCAGCATGGGCCGGGAGGGCCCCCCCTACGAGCAGTACTTC. The chain employs TRBV4-2 and TRBJ2-7; 8 positions agree with TRBD2. J gave up 2 bases and V 7 bases, and 10 bases lay outside the gene matches. The germline CDR1 and CDR2 sequences are LGHNA and YNFKEQ. This CDR3 has 15 residues.

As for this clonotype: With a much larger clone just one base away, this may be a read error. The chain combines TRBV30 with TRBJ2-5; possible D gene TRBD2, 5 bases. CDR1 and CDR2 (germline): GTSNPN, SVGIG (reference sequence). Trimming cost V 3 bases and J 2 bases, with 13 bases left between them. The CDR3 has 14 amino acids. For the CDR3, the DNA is TGTGCCTGGAGCGACGGGAAGAGGCAAGAGACCCAGTACTTC. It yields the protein CAWSDGKRQETQYF.

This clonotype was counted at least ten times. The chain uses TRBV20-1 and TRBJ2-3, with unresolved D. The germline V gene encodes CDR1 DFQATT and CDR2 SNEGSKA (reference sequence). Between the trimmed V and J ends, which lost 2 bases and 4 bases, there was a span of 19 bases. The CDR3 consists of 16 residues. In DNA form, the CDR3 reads TGCAGTGCTAGAACCACCACGGGCTATTACGCAGATACGCAGTATTTT. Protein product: CSARTTTGYYADTQYF.

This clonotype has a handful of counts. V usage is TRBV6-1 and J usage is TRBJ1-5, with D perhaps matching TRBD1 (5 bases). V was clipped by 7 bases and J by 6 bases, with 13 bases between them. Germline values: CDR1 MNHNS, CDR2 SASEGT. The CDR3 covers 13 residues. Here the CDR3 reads CASTGARGQPQHF. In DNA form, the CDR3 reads TGTGCCAGCACCGGGGCGCGCGGTCAGCCCCAGCATTTT.

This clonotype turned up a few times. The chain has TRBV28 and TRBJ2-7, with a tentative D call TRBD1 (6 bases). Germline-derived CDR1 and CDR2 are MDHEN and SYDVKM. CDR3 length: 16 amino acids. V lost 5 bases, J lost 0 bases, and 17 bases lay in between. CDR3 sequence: CASSPAGADSSYEQYF. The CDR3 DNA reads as TGTGCCAGCAGTCCCGCAGGGGCAGATTCCTCCTACGAGCAGTACTTC.

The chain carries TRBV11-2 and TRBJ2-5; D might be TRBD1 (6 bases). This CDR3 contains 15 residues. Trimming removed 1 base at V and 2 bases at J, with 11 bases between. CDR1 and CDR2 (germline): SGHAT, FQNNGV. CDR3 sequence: CASSLGQGNQETQYF. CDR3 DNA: TGTGCCAGCAGCTTAGGGCAGGGGAATCAAGAGACCCAGTACTTC.

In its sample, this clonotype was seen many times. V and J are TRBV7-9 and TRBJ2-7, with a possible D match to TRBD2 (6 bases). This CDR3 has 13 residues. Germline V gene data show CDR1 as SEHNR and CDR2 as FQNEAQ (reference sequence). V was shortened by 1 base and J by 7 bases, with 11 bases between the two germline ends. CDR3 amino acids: CASSLGGMGEQYF. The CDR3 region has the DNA TGTGCCAGCAGCTTAGGCGGGATGGGTGAGCAGTACTTC.

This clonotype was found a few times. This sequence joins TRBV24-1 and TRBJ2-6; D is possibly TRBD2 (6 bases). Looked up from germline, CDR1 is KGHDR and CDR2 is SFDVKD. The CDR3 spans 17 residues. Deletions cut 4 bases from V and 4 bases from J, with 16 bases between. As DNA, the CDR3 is TGTGCCACCAGTGACCCCGGGGGAGCGGCCGGGGCCAACGTCCTGACTTTC. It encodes CATSDPGGAAGANVLTF.

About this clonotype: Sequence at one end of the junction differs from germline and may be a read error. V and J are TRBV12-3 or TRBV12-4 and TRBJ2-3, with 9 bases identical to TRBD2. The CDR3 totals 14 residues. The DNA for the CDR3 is TGTGCCAGCACCCCTAGCGGGACGACAGGTACGCAGTATTTT. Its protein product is CASTPSGTTGTQYF.

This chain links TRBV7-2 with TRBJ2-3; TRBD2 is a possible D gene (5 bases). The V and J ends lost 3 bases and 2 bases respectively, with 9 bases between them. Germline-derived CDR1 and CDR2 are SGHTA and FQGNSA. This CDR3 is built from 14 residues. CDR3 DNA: TGTGCCAGCAGCTTCGGGGTCATCACAGATACGCAGTATTTT. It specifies CASSFGVITDTQYF.

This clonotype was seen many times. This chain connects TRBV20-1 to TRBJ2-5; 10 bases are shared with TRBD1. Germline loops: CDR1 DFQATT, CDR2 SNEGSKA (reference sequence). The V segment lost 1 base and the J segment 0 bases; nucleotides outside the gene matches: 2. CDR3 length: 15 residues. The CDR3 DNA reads TGCAGTGCTAGAGTGGACAGGGGGTACCAAGAGACCCAGTACTTC. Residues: CSARVDRGYQETQYF.

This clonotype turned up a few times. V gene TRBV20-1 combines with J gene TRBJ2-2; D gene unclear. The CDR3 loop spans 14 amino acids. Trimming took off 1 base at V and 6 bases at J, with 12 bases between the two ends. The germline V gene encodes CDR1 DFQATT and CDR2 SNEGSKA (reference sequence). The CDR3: CSARGPVTAGELFF. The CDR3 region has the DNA TGCAGTGCTAGAGGTCCAGTTACCGCCGGGGAGCTGTTTTTT.

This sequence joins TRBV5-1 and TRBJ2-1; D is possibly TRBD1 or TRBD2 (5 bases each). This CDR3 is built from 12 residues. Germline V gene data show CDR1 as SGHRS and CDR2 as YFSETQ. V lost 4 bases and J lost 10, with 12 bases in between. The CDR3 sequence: CASSLGWGEQFF. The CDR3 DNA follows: TGCGCCAGCAGCCTGGGGTGGGGGGAGCAGTTCTTC.

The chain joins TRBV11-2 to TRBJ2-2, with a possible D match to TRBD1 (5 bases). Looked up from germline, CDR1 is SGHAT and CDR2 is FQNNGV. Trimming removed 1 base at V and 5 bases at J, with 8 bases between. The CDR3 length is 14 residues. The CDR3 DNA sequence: TGTGCCAGCAGCTTAGGGCGGACAACCGGGGAGCTGTTTTTT. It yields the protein CASSLGRTTGELFF.

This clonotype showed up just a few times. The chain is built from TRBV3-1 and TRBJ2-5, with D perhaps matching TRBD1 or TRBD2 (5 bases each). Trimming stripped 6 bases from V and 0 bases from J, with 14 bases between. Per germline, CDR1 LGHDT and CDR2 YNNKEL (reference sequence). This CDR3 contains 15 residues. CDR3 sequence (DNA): TGTGCCAGCAGTCGTCGGGACCACTACCAAGAGACCCAGTACTTC. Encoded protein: CASSRRDHYQETQYF.

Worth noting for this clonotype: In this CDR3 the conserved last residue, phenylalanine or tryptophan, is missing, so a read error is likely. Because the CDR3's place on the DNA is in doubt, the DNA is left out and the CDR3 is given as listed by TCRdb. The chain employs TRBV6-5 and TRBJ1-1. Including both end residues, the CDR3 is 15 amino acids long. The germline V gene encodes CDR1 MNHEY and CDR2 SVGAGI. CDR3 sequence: CASSYSRTPAREPLV.

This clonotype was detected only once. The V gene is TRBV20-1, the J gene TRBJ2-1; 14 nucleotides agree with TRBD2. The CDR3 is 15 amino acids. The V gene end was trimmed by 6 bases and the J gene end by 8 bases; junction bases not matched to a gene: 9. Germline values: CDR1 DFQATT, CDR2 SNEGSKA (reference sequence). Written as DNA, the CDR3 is TGCAGTGCAACCGGGACTAGCGGGAGTTTCCATGAGCAGTTCTTC. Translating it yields CSATGTSGSFHEQFF.

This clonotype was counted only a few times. CDR3 DNA: TGTGCCAGCAGTGAAGTCGGCATAGAAAAACTGTTTTTT. Its translation: CASSEVGIEKLFF. The J gene is TRBJ1-4, the V gene TRBV6-1, with D unresolved. Trimming removed 1 base at V and 8 bases at J, with 8 bases between. CDR1 is MNHNS, CDR2 SASEGT, per germline. The CDR3 loop spans 13 amino acids.

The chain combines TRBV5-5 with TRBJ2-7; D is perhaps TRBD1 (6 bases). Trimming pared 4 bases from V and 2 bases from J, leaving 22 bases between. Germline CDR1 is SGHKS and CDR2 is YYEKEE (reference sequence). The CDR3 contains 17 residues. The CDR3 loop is CASSTPLTGTFTYEQYF. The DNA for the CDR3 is TGTGCCAGCAGCACGCCACTTACCGGGACATTCACCTACGAGCAGTACTTC.